The 9 T cell receptor beta chains below come from one sample, sequenced in a study of blood T cells in healthy people across ages. Combining a sample-barcoded 5' primer with a J-beta primer mix, a second PCR ran for about 7 to 12 cycles. TCRdb reanalysed the 5' RACE reads using MiXCR and keeps one entry per CDR3 protein. The sample lists about 1.4 million distinct CDR3 sequences, 59% seen once, with roughly 7% in the top ten. The sequencing input was blood. The receptors stem from a man aged 18 to 29 in good health.

This sequence joins TRBV12-3 or TRBV12-4 and TRBJ2-7; D call uncertain. V gave up 5 bases and J gave up 6 bases, with 8 bases separating them. CDR3 size: 11 residues. The DNA of the CDR3 is TGTGCCAGCAGTAACTGGGGCGAGCAGTACTTC. Encoded protein: CASSNWGEQYF.

CDR3 in DNA: TGCGCCAGCAGTGAGTCGAGTCAGGTATTGGCCGAGCAGTACTTC. It is translated as CASSESSQVLAEQYF. This chain connects TRBV10-2 to TRBJ2-4, with D uncertain. The J call is in doubt because the DNA end fits TRBJ2-7 better. In germline, CDR1 is WSHSY, CDR2 SAAADI. This CDR3 region has 15 residues.

This chain connects TRBV12-3 or TRBV12-4 to TRBJ1-4; the D is unclear. The CDR3 has 13 amino acids. V was pared by 9 bases and J by 7 bases, with 15 bases between. The CDR3 DNA reads as TGTGCCAGGGACCCGAAGGGTGGTGAAAAACTGTTTTTT. It encodes CARDPKGGEKLFF.

This chain uses TRBV25-1 with TRBJ1-2; D is uncertain. CDR1 MGHDK and CDR2 SYGVNS come from the germline V gene. Deletions cut 7 bases from V and 5 bases from J, with 14 bases between. The CDR3 consists of 13 residues. The CDR3 protein is CASTTVSGYGYTF. The DNA for the CDR3 is TGTGCCAGCACGACGGTTTCGGGGTATGGCTACACCTTC.

The rearrangement uses TRBV12-3 or TRBV12-4 and TRBJ2-2, with 7 nucleotides matching TRBD1. V lost 8 bases and J lost 4; bases outside the gene matches: 7. The CDR3 has 14 residues. CDR3 DNA sequence: TGTGCCAGCGGACAGGAAGACAGCACCGGGGAGCTGTTTTTT. Amino acids: CASGQEDSTGELFF.

The chain uses TRBV4-1 and TRBJ2-7; D may be TRBD2 (5 bases). The CDR3 runs to 14 residues. CDR1 is MGHRA, CDR2 YSYEKL, per germline. V was pared by 0 bases and J by 2 bases, with 8 bases between. DNA of the CDR3: TGCGCCAGCAGCCAAGAACGGGAAACCTACGAGCAGTACTTC. Its protein product is CASSQERETYEQYF.

The rearrangement links TRBV10-3 to TRBJ1-5; D gene ambiguous. With 0 bases removed from V and 7 bases from J, the gap between germline ends came to 13 bases. CDR3 length equals 15 residues. From germline, CDR1 is ENHRY and CDR2 SYGVKD. This CDR3 is CAISESLWGSQPQHF. The CDR3 nucleotides are TGTGCCATCAGTGAGTCGCTCTGGGGAAGCCAGCCCCAGCATTTT.

The gene calls are TRBV2 and TRBJ2-3; TRBD2 agrees at 13 bases. CDR1 and CDR2 from the germline V gene are SNHLY and FYNNEI. J was trimmed by 2 bases and V by 9 bases; bases with no gene match: 5. There are 15 residues in the CDR3. This CDR3 is CARGGLAGYTDTQYF. Here the CDR3 DNA reads TGTGCCAGAGGGGGACTAGCGGGATACACAGATACGCAGTATTTT.

This clonotype came up a few times. The CDR3 sequence is CASSLVGANSYEQYF. CDR3 in DNA: TGTGCCAGCAGTTTGGTGGGTGCTAACTCCTACGAGCAGTACTTC. The chain uses TRBV12-3 or TRBV12-4 and TRBJ2-7, with D hard to call. The CDR3 totals 15 residues. Trimming left V 3 bases short and J 0 bases short, with 12 bases between.